These 4 T cell receptor beta chains were sequenced from one sample in a study of T cells in localized non-small cell lung cancer. Sequencing was performed with immunoSEQ multiplex PCR; in TCRdb, only in-frame clones are kept and a portion is missing. The sample comprises 25,000 to 35,000 clones, roughly 91% of which are singletons, and less than 3% rests with the top ten. The input for sequencing was peripheral blood, taken before any cancer treatment. Source of these receptors: a female donor over 55 with stage I lung adenocarcinoma.

CDR3 DNA: TGTGCCAGCAGCCCGGACTCAGGGCCGGATGAAAAACTGTTTTTT. Amino acid sequence: CASSPDSGPDEKLFF. This rearrangement joins TRBV5-6 to TRBJ1-4; D is perhaps TRBD1 (5 bases). The CDR3 contains 15 residues. Between the trimmed V and J ends, which lost 4 bases and 6 bases, there was a span of 16 bases. Germline values: CDR1 SGHDT, CDR2 YYEEEE.

The chain couples TRBV7-9 to TRBJ2-1; a weak D match, TRBD2 (6 bases). The CDR3 is 15 residues long. The germline CDR1 and CDR2 sequences are SEHNR and FQNEAQ (reference sequence). Deletions cut 7 bases from V and 6 bases from J, with 19 bases between. As DNA, the CDR3 is TGTGCCAGCACCCTGGGGGGTAGAATGGGCAATGAGCAGTTCTTC. Amino acids: CASTLGGRMGNEQFF.

V usage is TRBV4-3 and J usage is TRBJ1-2, with TRBD1 matching 8 bases. V lost 3 bases and J lost 4; bases outside the gene matches: 7. The CDR3 runs 15 residues. The germline CDR1 and CDR2 sequences are LGHNA and YSLEER. CDR3 sequence (DNA): TGCGCCAGCAGCCACCTAGGACAGGGAGGCTATGGCTACACCTTC. This encodes CASSHLGQGGYGYTF.

This clone appeared a single time. The chain carries TRBV29-1 and TRBJ2-7; TRBD2 matches at 13 bases. The CDR3 loop spans 12 amino acids. V lost 7 bases and J lost 3; bases outside the gene matches: 0. The germline V gene has CDR1 SQVTM and CDR2 ANQGSEA. DNA of the CDR3: TGCAGCGGGACTAGCGGGAGCTACGAGCAGTACTTC. This codes for CSGTSGSYEQYF.